Listed below are T cell receptor beta chains from one sample, sequenced in a study of blood T cells in healthy people across ages. One entry per CDR3 protein results from TCRdb running MiXCR on the 5' RACE reads. The sample includes 850,000 to 1,300,000 distinct CDR3 sequences, 45% seen only once; the top ten take over 15%. The sequenced sample consisted of blood. These receptor sequences come from a woman aged 55 to 70 in good health. CDR3s include the opening cysteine and the closing phenylalanine or tryptophan. D genes are given only for firm matches. For some rows the clone size is stated as once, few or many, or as a class when expanded; others skip it.

v_gene: TRBV6-5
j_gene: TRBJ2-7
d_gene: TRBD1
abundance: many
CDR3nt: TGTGCCAGCCGGGACAGGGTGGGGGAGCAGTACTTC
CDR3aa: CASRDRVGEQYF

v_gene: TRBV5-1
j_gene: TRBJ1-6
d_gene: .
abundance: .
CDR3nt: TGCGCCAGCAGCTTACCCAAGAATAATTCACCCCTCCACTTT
CDR3aa: CASSLPKNNSPLHF

v_gene: TRBV12-3/TRBV12-4
j_gene: TRBJ2-3
d_gene: TRBD2
abundance: few
CDR3nt: TGTGCCAGCAGTTTAGCGGGACTAGCTAGTTCAGATACGCAGTATTTT
CDR3aa: CASSLAGLASSDTQYF

v_gene: TRBV27
j_gene: TRBJ2-7
d_gene: .
abundance: .
CDR3nt: TGTGCCAGCAGTCGGCGGGCCCCTAGCGTCTATTTTGGGAATGAAGTCGAGCAGTACTTC
CDR3aa: CASSRRAPSVYFGNEVEQYF

v_gene: TRBV15
j_gene: TRBJ2-1
d_gene: .
abundance: .
CDR3nt: TGTGCCACCTCGGGACGGGCCTACAATGAGCAGTTCTTC
CDR3aa: CATSGRAYNEQFF

v_gene: TRBV28
j_gene: TRBJ2-1
d_gene: .
abundance: few
CDR3nt: TGTGCCAGCAGTGTAAGAGGGGAAAACAATGAGCAGTTCTTC
CDR3aa: CASSVRGENNEQFF

v_gene: TRBV7-9
j_gene: TRBJ2-5
d_gene: .
abundance: few
CDR3nt: TGTGCCAGCAGCTTAGGAATCCTGGGGGAGACCCAGTACTTC
CDR3aa: CASSLGILGETQYF

v_gene: TRBV12-3/TRBV12-4
j_gene: TRBJ1-3
d_gene: .
abundance: .
CDR3nt: TGTGCCAGCAGTTTTTTTGGAAACACCATATATTTT
CDR3aa: CASSFFGNTIYF

v_gene: TRBV20-1
j_gene: TRBJ2-5
d_gene: TRBD2
abundance: many
CDR3nt: TGCAGTGCTAGAGATATAGCGGGAGGGCCCGGAGAGACCCAGTACTTC
CDR3aa: CSARDIAGGPGETQYF

v_gene: TRBV29-1
j_gene: TRBJ1-5
d_gene: .
abundance: few
CDR3nt: TGCAGCGCACGGGACAACAATCAGCCCCAGCATTTT
CDR3aa: CSARDNNQPQHF

v_gene: TRBV7-7
j_gene: TRBJ2-1
d_gene: TRBD2
abundance: few
CDR3nt: TGTGCCAGCAGCCGTAGCGGGGGGGGCGATGAGCAGTTCTTC
CDR3aa: CASSRSGGGDEQFF

v_gene: TRBV20-1
j_gene: TRBJ2-7
d_gene: .
abundance: .
CDR3nt: TGCAGTGCTAGTTGGGGTACCTACGAGCAGTACTTC
CDR3aa: CSASWGTYEQYF

v_gene: TRBV9
j_gene: TRBJ2-3
d_gene: TRBD2
abundance: .
CDR3nt: TGTGCCAGCAGCGTCGAGGGAAGGTCTAGACTAGCGGGAGCTGCCACAGATACGCAGTATTTT
CDR3aa: CASSVEGRSRLAGAATDTQYF

v_gene: TRBV20-1
j_gene: TRBJ1-1
d_gene: .
abundance: .
CDR3nt: TGTAGTGCTAGAGACATACAGGGGAACACTGAAGCTTTCTTT
CDR3aa: CSARDIQGNTEAFF

v_gene: TRBV20-1
j_gene: TRBJ2-1
d_gene: TRBD2
abundance: few
CDR3nt: TGCAGTGCGGTCGGACTAGCGGGAACCTACAATGAGCAGTTCTTC
CDR3aa: CSAVGLAGTYNEQFF

v_gene: TRBV11-3
j_gene: TRBJ2-1
d_gene: TRBD2
abundance: many
CDR3nt: TGTGCCAGCAGCTTAGGGACTAGCGGGAGGGACAATGAGCAGTTCTTC
CDR3aa: CASSLGTSGRDNEQFF

v_gene: TRBV7-8
j_gene: TRBJ2-5
d_gene: TRBD1
abundance: many
CDR3nt: TGTGCCAGCAGCCGACAGGGTCGAGAGACCCAGTACTTC
CDR3aa: CASSRQGRETQYF

v_gene: TRBV20-1
j_gene: TRBJ2-3
d_gene: TRBD1
abundance: .
CDR3nt: TGCAGTGCTGGAATACAGGGGGCCGGAGATACGCAGTATTTT
CDR3aa: CSAGIQGAGDTQYF

v_gene: TRBV7-9
j_gene: TRBJ2-7
d_gene: .
abundance: few
CDR3nt: TGTGCCAGCAGCTCGCACTGGGTACAACGGAGCTCCTACGAGCAGTACTTC
CDR3aa: CASSSHWVQRSSYEQYF

v_gene: TRBV9
j_gene: TRBJ2-1
d_gene: TRBD2
abundance: once
CDR3nt: TGTGCCAGCAGCGTAAACCCAGCGGGAGGAGTCAATGAGCAGTTCTTC
CDR3aa: CASSVNPAGGVNEQFF

v_gene: TRBV5-1
j_gene: TRBJ2-1
d_gene: TRBD2
abundance: .
CDR3nt: TGCGCCAGCAGCACGTTTCTTTCTAGCGGGAGCGGAAATGAGCAGTTCTTC
CDR3aa: CASSTFLSSGSGNEQFF

v_gene: TRBV27
j_gene: TRBJ2-6
d_gene: .
abundance: .
CDR3nt: TGTGCCAGCAGTAACTCAGCTGGGGCCAACGTCCTGACTTTC
CDR3aa: CASSNSAGANVLTF

v_gene: TRBV10-3
j_gene: TRBJ2-1
d_gene: TRBD2
abundance: many
CDR3nt: TGTGCCATCAGTGAGGATGCGGGAGGTCGGGGCGATGAGCAGTTCTTC
CDR3aa: CAISEDAGGRGDEQFF

v_gene: TRBV24-1
j_gene: TRBJ1-5
d_gene: .
abundance: few
CDR3nt: TGTGCCACCAGTGATTTGAACAGCAATCAGCCCCAGCATTTT
CDR3aa: CATSDLNSNQPQHF

v_gene: TRBV5-6
j_gene: TRBJ2-1
d_gene: TRBD1
abundance: .
CDR3nt: TGTGCCAGCAGCTTGATGGGACAGGGGGCTACCGGGGAGTTCTTC
CDR3aa: CASSLMGQGATGEFF

v_gene: TRBV4-1
j_gene: TRBJ2-3
d_gene: TRBD1
abundance: few
CDR3nt: TGCGCCAGCAGAATGACAGGGTCTAGCACAGATACGCAGTATTTT
CDR3aa: CASRMTGSSTDTQYF

v_gene: TRBV3-1
j_gene: TRBJ2-5
d_gene: .
abundance: few
CDR3nt: TGTGCCAGCAGCCAAAGGGTGACCCAGTACTTC
CDR3aa: CASSQRVTQYF

v_gene: TRBV29-1
j_gene: TRBJ2-7
d_gene: .
abundance: .
CDR3nt: TGCAGCGGGCGGCGGGACTACGAGCAGTACTTC
CDR3aa: CSGRRDYEQYF

v_gene: TRBV10-3
j_gene: TRBJ2-1
d_gene: .
abundance: .
CDR3nt: TGTGCCATCAGTGACCTAGGGGGTATGAATGAGCAGTTCTTC
CDR3aa: CAISDLGGMNEQFF